The present TCR beta chain was sequenced within a study of cytomegalovirus exposure and HLA in healthy donors. For this clone: Its antigen is not known.

This CDR3 spans 14 amino acids. The germline gives CDR1 MNHEY, CDR2 SVGAGI. V lost 6 bases to trimming and J lost 0 bases, with 10 bases between them. The PCR ran on 60 Vbeta and 13 Jbeta primers. This table comes from immunoSEQ multiplex PCR, and its TCRdb copy is limited to in-frame clones, with some not included. The sample carries 95,000 to 100,000 clones, around 85% recorded once. Regarding the study as a whole: In a later analysis, an Asian-associated ancestry cluster reportedly showed fewer N-insertions than the approximately 620-donor mean.

This chain links TRBV6-5 with TRBJ2-3, with a possible D match to TRBD2 (5 bases). This TCR came from a man aged 25 to 40 in good health and CMV-seronegative. The sequenced sample was PBMCs. The CDR3 sequence is CASSRGQSTDTQYF. The CDR3 DNA reads as TGTGCCAGCAGCCGGGGTCAGAGCACAGATACGCAGTATTTT.